This T cell receptor (beta chain) was found in a study of T cell responses to AZD1222 COVID-19 vaccine. Method: immunoSEQ multiplex PCR; TCRdb's copy keeps in-frame clones and lacks some. The sample consists of some 170,000 clones, more than 90% of them appearing once. In germline, CDR1 is SGHRS, CDR2 YFSETQ. The CDR3 contains 14 residues. With V trimmed by 5 bases and J by 6 bases, 5 bases remained unmatched. With respect to this clone: Its target is unknown.

Notes on the study in general: AZD1222 recipients seropositive at baseline numbered only 5 to 7. Among the donors, most were white British and more were female, and clonal diversity was possibly underestimated. Repertoires were collected only later (after the peak T cell response had occurred).

Specimen: peripheral blood, collected on day 0 of AZD1222 vaccination. The source is an adult in good health. The V call is TRBV5-1, the J call TRBJ2-2, with 9 bases matching TRBD2. This chain's CDR3 is CASRASGNAGELFF. CDR3 in DNA: TGCGCCAGCAGGGCTAGCGGGAATGCCGGGGAGCTGTTTTTT.